Below, 2 T cell receptor beta chains from the same sample are listed, as sequenced in a study of blood T cell repertoires in COVID-19. Assay: immunoSEQ multiplex PCR; the TCRdb copy retains only in-frame clones and omits some. The table has roughly 60,000 clones, 65% to 90% seen once. The sample taken for sequencing was peripheral blood. These receptors all stem from a human donor in a cohort sampled during active COVID-19.

The chain uses TRBV11-2 and TRBJ2-2; 10 bases are shared with TRBD2. V was clipped by 5 bases and J by 4 bases; unmatched bases: 10. In germline, CDR1 is SGHAT, CDR2 FQNNGV. This CDR3 is 17 amino acids long. CDR3 sequence: CASSAHLAGGLTGELFF. The CDR3 DNA is TGTGCCAGCAGCGCCCACTTAGCGGGAGGCCTCACCGGGGAGCTGTTTTTT.

This clone is a singleton in its sample. The chain uses TRBV19 and TRBJ2-1, with D tentatively TRBD2 (5 bases). Per the germline V gene, CDR1 is LNHDA and CDR2 is SQIVND (reference sequence). The CDR3 consists of 16 residues. V dropped 2 bases and J dropped 1 base, with 12 bases sitting between them. CDR3 residues: CASSIHPGISYNEQFF. DNA for the CDR3: TGTGCCAGTAGTATACACCCGGGAATATCCTACAATGAGCAGTTCTTC.